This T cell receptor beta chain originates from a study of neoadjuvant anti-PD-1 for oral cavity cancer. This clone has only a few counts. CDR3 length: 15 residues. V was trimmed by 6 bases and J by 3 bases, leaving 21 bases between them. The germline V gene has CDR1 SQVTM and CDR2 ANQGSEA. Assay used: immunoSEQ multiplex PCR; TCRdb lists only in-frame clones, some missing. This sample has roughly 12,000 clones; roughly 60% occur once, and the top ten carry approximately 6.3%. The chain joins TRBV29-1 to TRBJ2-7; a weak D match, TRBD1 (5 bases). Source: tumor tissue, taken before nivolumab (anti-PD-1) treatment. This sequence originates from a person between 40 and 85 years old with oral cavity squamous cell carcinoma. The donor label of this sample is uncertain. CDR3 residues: CSVMGERQQLYEQYF. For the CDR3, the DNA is TGCAGCGTAATGGGTGAAAGACAGCAACTCTACGAGCAGTACTTC.